These 6 T cell receptor beta chains came from one sample sequenced in a study of CD8 T cells in ankylosing spondylitis. General study points: Characteristic of ankylosing spondylitis blood, it appeared, was a TCR beta motif comprising roughly eight highly homologous variants.

TCRdb itself ran the 5' RACE reads through MiXCR, one entry per CDR3 protein. The sample yields about 800,000 distinct CDR3 sequences, about 12% seen once. No antigen is known for these receptors. Material: blood, either unsorted or a sorted T cell fraction (not recorded which). These receptors originate from a male donor with ankylosing spondylitis.

The chain recombines TRBV4-3 with TRBJ2-7, with 11 bases aligning to TRBD2. With 1 base clipped from V and 4 bases from J, the junction kept 6 bases outside the gene matches. This CDR3 has 16 residues. Germline V CDR1 and CDR2: LGHNA, YSLEER. CDR3 nucleotides: TGCGCCAGCAGCCAAGTGGCGGGACTAGCGGCGTACGAGCAGTACTTC. This encodes CASSQVAGLAAYEQYF.

This clonotype appeared a few times. This chain uses TRBV6-1 with TRBJ2-1; TRBD1 matches 8 bases. Germline values: CDR1 MNHNS, CDR2 SASEGT. Unmatched junction bases numbered 7, after V lost 6 bases and J lost 0 bases. There are 16 residues in the CDR3. For the CDR3, the DNA is TGTGCCAGCAGGGGGACAGGCCCATCCTCCTACAATGAGCAGTTCTTC. It specifies CASRGTGPSSYNEQFF.

This clonotype was picked up a small number of times. The chain recombines TRBV4-2 with TRBJ2-2, with 9 bases that match TRBD2. The V gene end was trimmed by 1 base and the J gene end by 2 bases; junction bases not matched to a gene: 5. Per germline, CDR1 LGHNA and CDR2 YNFKEQ. The CDR3 consists of 17 residues. The CDR3 loop reads CASSQVVAGVNTGELFF. The CDR3 DNA follows: TGTGCCAGCAGCCAAGTGGTAGCGGGGGTTAACACCGGGGAGCTGTTTTTT.

The V call is TRBV4-3, the J call TRBJ1-5; maybe TRBD1 (6 bases). Germline lookup yields CDR1 LGHNA and CDR2 YSLEER. V lost 0 bases and J lost 2, with 11 bases in between. The CDR3 covers 16 residues. In DNA form, the CDR3 reads TGCGCCAGCAGCCAAGATAGGGGGGGCGGCAATCAGCCCCAGCATTTT. Its protein is CASSQDRGGGNQPQHF.

The DNA for the CDR3 is TGTGCCAGCAGCTTAGGGGGCGGGAGGGGCTACGAGCAGTACTTC. Amino acid sequence: CASSLGGGRGYEQYF. The rearrangement uses TRBV7-2 and TRBJ2-7; TRBD2 matches at 9 bases. CDR1 and CDR2 from the germline V gene are SGHTA and FQGNSA. The J segment lost 3 bases and the V segment lost 1 base, leaving 4 bases of the junction unmatched. This CDR3 spans 15 amino acids. The whole variable domain, remainder taken from reference TRBV7-2 and TRBJ2-7, is GAGVSQSPSNKVTEKGKDVELRCDPISGHTALYWYRQSLGQGLEFLIYFQGNSAPDKSGLPSDRFSAERTGGSVSTLTIQRTQQEDSAVYLCASSLGGGRGYEQYFGPGTRLTVT.

In its sample, this clonotype was seen many times. V gene TRBV7-8 combines with J gene TRBJ2-3; 15 bases match TRBD2. J lost 3 bases, V lost 1 base, and 2 bases had no gene match. Germline-derived CDR1 and CDR2 are SGHVS and FQNEAQ. This CDR3 contains 17 residues. CDR3 sequence reads: CASSLVGLAGGTDTQYF. Written as DNA, the CDR3 is TGTGCCAGCAGCTTAGTAGGACTAGCGGGAGGGACAGATACGCAGTATTTT.